These 27 T cell receptor beta chains were sequenced from one sample in a study of blood T cells in healthy people across ages. A second roughly 7 to 12 cycle PCR used barcoded and J-beta primers. In TCRdb, the 5' RACE reads were re-called with MiXCR into one record per CDR3 protein. The sample includes fewer than 1.5 million distinct CDR3 sequences, roughly 40% seen only once; the top ten take roughly 7.9%. The specimen sequenced was blood. These receptors originate from a woman in her late teens or twenties in good health.

The chain combines TRBV6-5 with TRBJ2-1, with 12 bases that match TRBD2. After removal of 7 bases from V and 2 bases from J, the junction contained 6 bases not matched to a gene. CDR3 length: 16 residues. The germline V gene has CDR1 MNHEY and CDR2 SVGAGI. DNA for the CDR3: TGTGCCAGCAAGACGACTAGCGGGGGCCCCTACAATGAGCAGTTCTTC. This sequence encodes CASKTTSGGPYNEQFF.

This rearrangement joins TRBV6-4 to TRBJ2-1; tentatively, D is TRBD1 (5 bases). V dropped 9 bases and J dropped 1 base, with 19 bases sitting between them. CDR1 is MRHNA and CDR2 is SNTAGT in the germline V gene. The length of the CDR3 is 16 residues. CDR3 DNA: TGTGCCAGTAGTATCCCTAGACAGCTTTCCTACAATGAGCAGTTCTTC. This translates into CASSIPRQLSYNEQFF.

Only a few counts were recorded for this clonotype. V and J are TRBV2 and TRBJ1-1; 9 bases fit TRBD1. The CDR3 is made up of 14 amino acids. V lost 8 bases and J lost 2; bases outside the gene matches: 6. CDR1 is SNHLY and CDR2 is FYNNEI in the germline V gene. In DNA, the CDR3 is TGTGCCAGCCAAGAACAGGGGGCCAACACTGAAGCTTTCTTT. This translates into CASQEQGANTEAFF.

The V and J genes are TRBV6-1 and TRBJ2-3; 9 nucleotides line up with TRBD2. The CDR3 extends over 12 amino acids. Germline CDR1 MNHNS, CDR2 SASEGT. V gave up 11 bases and J gave up 4 bases; unmatched junction bases: 4. Here the CDR3 reads CAGSGSSDTQYF. The DNA of the CDR3 is TGTGCCGGTAGCGGGAGCTCAGATACGCAGTATTTT.

This chain uses TRBV30 with TRBJ1-4; no firm D call. Per the germline V gene, CDR1 is GTSNPN and CDR2 is SVGIG (reference sequence). The CDR3 contains 15 residues. V lost 0 bases and J lost 8, with 16 bases in between. In DNA form, the CDR3 reads TGTGCCTGGAGTGTGTATGGGCTAATGGGGGAAAAACTGTTTTTT. Its translation: CAWSVYGLMGEKLFF.

This clonotype was recorded only once. The V gene is TRBV7-8, the J gene TRBJ2-3, with D tentatively TRBD1 (7 bases). The CDR3 is made up of 17 amino acids. With 2 bases removed from V and 6 bases from J, the gap between germline ends came to 21 bases. Germline CDR1 reads SGHVS; CDR2 reads FQNEAQ. This chain's CDR3 is CASSLSGTGAGGDTQYF. In DNA, the CDR3 is TGTGCCAGCAGCTTAAGTGGGACGGGCGCAGGGGGGGATACGCAGTATTTT.

This clonotype turned up a few times. The CDR3 DNA follows: TGCGCCAGCAGCCAGGAGGGAACTAGCGGCATTCGGTTCTTC. Its translation is CASSQEGTSGIRFF. The chain uses TRBV4-1 and TRBJ2-1; TRBD2 agrees at 8 bases. CDR1 is MGHRA and CDR2 is YSYEKL in the germline V gene. This CDR3 spans 14 amino acids. Unmatched junction bases numbered 13, after V lost 3 bases and J lost 15 bases.

The rearrangement links TRBV5-1 to TRBJ2-1; 8 bases map to TRBD2. J gave up 8 bases and V 4 bases, and 8 bases lay outside the gene matches. This CDR3 comprises 14 residues. The germline V gene encodes CDR1 SGHRS and CDR2 YFSETQ. The CDR3 DNA reads as TGCGCCAGCAGCAAAGGACTAGCAGTCGATGAGCAGTTCTTC. This codes for CASSKGLAVDEQFF.

This chain connects TRBV4-1 to TRBJ1-4, with D possibly TRBD1 on 6 matching bases. The V end lost 2 bases, the J end lost 3 bases, and 10 bases lay between the germline ends. Germline V CDR1 and CDR2: MGHRA, YSYEKL. The CDR3 is 15 amino acids. The CDR3 is CASSQRGVANEKLFF. The CDR3 DNA reads as TGCGCCAGCAGCCAAAGGGGGGTGGCTAATGAAAAACTGTTTTTT.

The chain links TRBV29-1 to TRBJ1-3, with D tentatively TRBD1 (5 bases). From germline, CDR1 is SQVTM and CDR2 ANQGSEA. CDR3 length: 13 amino acids. Trimming cost V 6 bases and J 0 bases, with 9 bases left between them. This CDR3 is CSVGVGSGNTIYF. Written as DNA, the CDR3 is TGCAGCGTGGGGGTTGGCTCTGGAAACACCATATATTTT.

The V and J genes are TRBV5-5 and TRBJ2-5; maybe TRBD2 (6 bases). The V gene's germline CDR1 is SGHKS and CDR2 YYEKEE (reference sequence). CDR3 length equals 15 residues. V was cut by 0 bases and J by 7 bases, with 16 bases left in between. CDR3 protein: CASSLGSSYGGTQYF. The CDR3 bases are TGTGCCAGCAGCTTGGGCTCGAGTTACGGGGGGACCCAGTACTTC.

This clonotype was observed a handful of times. CDR3 protein: CASSVVDGTYEQYF. The CDR3, as DNA: TGTGCCAGCAGTGTGGTAGACGGGACCTACGAGCAGTACTTC. The V and J genes are TRBV28 and TRBJ2-7; D possibly corresponds to TRBD2 (5 bases). Germline V gives CDR1 MDHEN, CDR2 SYDVKM. V gave up 5 bases and J gave up 2 bases, with 13 bases separating them. CDR3 length equals 14 residues.

This clonotype appeared a few times. This chain links TRBV14 with TRBJ1-6, with D possibly matching TRBD1 (6 bases). The germline V gene has CDR1 SGHDN and CDR2 FVKESK. The CDR3 has 14 amino acids. Trimming shortened V by 4 bases and J by 4 bases, and 8 bases separated the two germline ends. The CDR3 sequence is CASSPDRYNSPLHF. As DNA, the CDR3 is TGTGCCAGCAGCCCGGACAGATATAATTCACCCCTCCACTTT. The full variable domain, with the rest looked up from reference TRBV14 and TRBJ1-6, is EAGVTQFPSHSVIEKGQTVTLRCDPISGHDNLYWYRRVMGKEIKFLLHFVKESKQDESGMPNNRFLAERTGGTYSTLKVQPAELEDSGVYFCASSPDRYNSPLHFGNGTRLTVT.

A few counts support this clonotype. The V and J genes are TRBV7-2 and TRBJ2-3; D is perhaps TRBD1 (6 bases). Germline V gene data show CDR1 as SGHTA and CDR2 as FQGNSA. The length of the CDR3 is 16 residues. The germline V and J ends were trimmed by 1 base and 0 bases, with 11 bases remaining between them. CDR3 region: CASSLGPGASTDTQYF. DNA for the CDR3: TGTGCCAGCAGCTTAGGTCCAGGGGCTAGCACAGATACGCAGTATTTT.

This chain joins TRBV28 and TRBJ2-6; no definite D call. V lost 3 bases to trimming and J lost 2 bases, with 11 bases between them. CDR3 length equals 16 residues. The V gene's germline CDR1 is MDHEN and CDR2 SYDVKM. The CDR3 coding sequence is TGTGCCAGCAGTTTCCCCTCTTTGGCTGGGGCCAACGTCCTGACTTTC. Translation: CASSFPSLAGANVLTF.

This clonotype appeared a few times. This rearrangement joins TRBV5-1 to TRBJ2-1, with 7 positions matching TRBD1. Unmatched junction bases numbered 11, after V lost 2 bases and J lost 0 bases. Germline lookup yields CDR1 SGHRS and CDR2 YFSETQ. This CDR3 region has 18 residues. Here the CDR3 reads CASSFGQVNRSSYNEQFF. In DNA form, the CDR3 reads TGCGCCAGCAGCTTTGGACAGGTTAATCGGAGCTCCTACAATGAGCAGTTCTTC. Full variable domain (missing parts from reference TRBV5-1 and TRBJ2-1): KAGVTQTPRYLIKTRGQQVTLSCSPISGHRSVSWYQQTPGQGLQFLFEYFSETQRNKGNFPGRFSGRQFSNSRSEMNVSTLELGDSALYLCASSFGQVNRSSYNEQFFGPGTRLTVL.

This clonotype has just a few counts. The chain links TRBV20-1 to TRBJ2-3; TRBD2 matches at 13 bases. The germline CDR1 and CDR2 sequences are DFQATT and SNEGSKA (reference sequence). V dropped 6 bases and J dropped 2; count of bases not matched to a gene: 14. This CDR3 contains 18 residues. The CDR3 protein is CSAQPTSGTSGVTDTQYF. CDR3 DNA sequence: TGCAGTGCCCAACCCACCTCTGGGACTAGCGGGGTCACAGATACGCAGTATTTT.

This clonotype was counted once. The CDR3 DNA follows: TGTGCCAGCAGCTTTGGCGGGACAGGAGAACACAACTATGGCTACACCTTC. This sequence encodes CASSFGGTGEHNYGYTF. This rearrangement joins TRBV7-3 to TRBJ1-2; 8 bases map to TRBD1. This CDR3 has 17 residues. The germline gives CDR1 SGHTA, CDR2 FQGTGA. V dropped 3 bases and J dropped 2; count of bases not matched to a gene: 11.

The chain combines TRBV12-3 or TRBV12-4 with TRBJ2-7; D is ambiguous. V was cut by 5 bases and J by 2 bases, with 16 bases left in between. CDR3 length: 15 amino acids. The CDR3: CASSLQDRTPYEQYF. The CDR3 DNA sequence: TGTGCCAGCAGTCTTCAGGACCGCACCCCCTACGAGCAGTACTTC.

This chain joins TRBV12-3 or TRBV12-4 and TRBJ2-7, with unresolved D. CDR3 length equals 12 residues. V shed 7 bases and J shed 4 bases, with 11 bases lying between them. This chain's CDR3 is CASTGPGYEQYF. The CDR3 nucleotides are TGTGCCAGCACCGGGCCCGGATACGAGCAGTACTTC.

This clonotype was counted only a few times. The V and J genes are TRBV20-1 and TRBJ2-2; 8 bases are shared with TRBD1. The V gene's germline CDR1 is DFQATT and CDR2 SNEGSKA (reference sequence). This CDR3 is 15 amino acids long. V dropped 6 bases and J dropped 7; count of bases not matched to a gene: 13. CDR3: CSAVVAFTGGGELFF. DNA for the CDR3: TGCAGTGCCGTGGTTGCATTTACAGGGGGCGGGGAGCTGTTTTTT.

The sample holds a few counts of this clonotype. The chain joins TRBV28 to TRBJ2-7, with D possibly called TRBD1 or TRBD2 (5 bases each). Germline CDR1 reads MDHEN; CDR2 reads SYDVKM. The CDR3 is 15 amino acids. The V gene lost 4 bases and the J gene lost 3 bases, with 16 bases spanning the gap. Here the CDR3 DNA reads TGTGCCAGCAGTTCCCTGGGAGACAGCTTCTACGAGCAGTACTTC. Its translation is CASSSLGDSFYEQYF.

This clonotype came up a few times. The chain is built from TRBV6-1 and TRBJ1-1; TRBD1 matches 9 bases. The CDR3 extends over 20 amino acids. Trimming removed 5 bases from V and 2 bases from J; junction bases left unmatched: 21. Germline V gene lookup returns CDR1 MNHNS and CDR2 SASEGT. The CDR3: CASSPLKRGQGTSSNTEAFF. DNA for the CDR3: TGTGCCAGCAGTCCCCTCAAAAGGGGACAGGGCACTTCATCAAACACTGAAGCTTTCTTT.

This clonotype was observed a few times. The chain recombines TRBV5-1 with TRBJ2-3; 10 positions agree with TRBD1. V shed 0 bases and J 1 base; nucleotides not matched to a gene: 5. The CDR3 loop spans 17 amino acids. CDR1 is SGHRS and CDR2 is YFSETQ in the germline V gene. The CDR3, as DNA: TGCGCCAGCAGCTTGGAAGACAGGGGGCTTGGCACAGATACGCAGTATTTT. The encoded protein is CASSLEDRGLGTDTQYF. Based on the CDR3 plus reference TRBV5-1 and TRBJ2-3, the full variable domain is KAGVTQTPRYLIKTRGQQVTLSCSPISGHRSVSWYQQTPGQGLQFLFEYFSETQRNKGNFPGRFSGRQFSNSRSEMNVSTLELGDSALYLCASSLEDRGLGTDTQYFGPGTRLTVL.

The chain couples TRBV2 to TRBJ1-1; D not certain. Germline values: CDR1 SNHLY, CDR2 FYNNEI. This CDR3 is built from 11 residues. V shed 6 bases and J shed 11 bases, with 13 bases lying between them. For the CDR3, the DNA is TGTGCCAGCAGAGACCAGCTGGTGGCTTTCTTT. This encodes CASRDQLVAFF.

Here the CDR3 reads CASSIQDPNNEQFF. CDR3 bases: TGTGCCAGTAGTATCCAGGACCCCAACAATGAGCAGTTCTTC. The chain links TRBV19 to TRBJ2-1; D gene uncertain. CDR1 and CDR2 from the germline V gene are LNHDA and SQIVND (reference sequence). The CDR3 is made up of 14 amino acids. The V and J ends lost 3 bases and 5 bases respectively, with 11 bases between them.

J is TRBJ2-1 and V is TRBV6-2 or TRBV6-3, with TRBD2 identical over 9 bases. Trimming at V came to 8 bases and at J to 5 bases, leaving 10 bases not matched to a gene. CDR1 and CDR2 from the germline V gene are MNHEY and SVGEGT. CDR3 length: 15 residues. CDR3 in amino acids: CASSRPSGIDNEQFF. DNA for the CDR3: TGTGCCAGCTCCCGTCCTAGCGGGATTGACAATGAGCAGTTCTTC.